The 8 T cell receptor beta chains listed next were all sequenced from one sample in a study of CD8+CD57+ T cells in acquired aplastic anemia. Genomic DNA, serving as template, underwent TCR beta VDJ and CDR3 profiling. Using its own MiXCR run on the reads, TCRdb lists one record per CDR3 protein. The sample consists of 150,000 or so distinct CDR3 sequences, about 52% of them appearing once. All patients picked for sequencing had shown, by flow cytometry, an expansion of CD8+CD57+ cells. The sequencing input was sorted CD4+, CD8+, or CD8+CD57+ T cells (not recorded which) from PBMCs. The origin of the receptors is a human donor with aplastic anemia.

This clonotype was counted ten times or more. The chain carries TRBV19 and TRBJ1-2; tentatively, D is TRBD1 (5 bases). V was cut by 5 bases and J by 5 bases, with 15 bases left in between. Per the germline V gene, CDR1 is LNHDA and CDR2 is SQIVND (reference sequence). The CDR3 contains 14 residues. CDR3 sequence reads: CASSAGHGLYGYTF. The CDR3 DNA follows: TGTGCCAGTAGTGCTGGACACGGCCTATATGGCTACACCTTC.

This clonotype was observed at least ten times. This chain connects TRBV6-1 to TRBJ2-7; a possible D gene is TRBD1 (5 bases). V was clipped by 4 bases and J by 7 bases, with 14 bases between them. This CDR3 has 13 amino acids. CDR1 and CDR2 from the germline V gene are MNHNS and SASEGT. CDR3 DNA: TGTGCCAGCAGTGCTGACAGCTTCGGGGAGCAGTACTTC. Translated: CASSADSFGEQYF.

This rearrangement joins TRBV24-1 to TRBJ2-5, with D maybe TRBD2 (6 bases). The CDR3 has 14 residues. Looked up from germline, CDR1 is KGHDR and CDR2 is SFDVKD. V was cut by 4 bases and J by 3 bases, with 11 bases left in between. CDR3 loop: CATSDPGLEETQYF. Written as DNA, the CDR3 is TGTGCCACCAGTGACCCGGGACTTGAAGAGACCCAGTACTTC.

This clonotype came up many times. The V call is TRBV10-3, the J call TRBJ1-2; 7 nucleotides agree with TRBD1. The J segment lost 0 bases and the V segment lost 7 bases, leaving 8 bases of the junction unmatched. CDR1 is ENHRY, CDR2 SYGVKD, per germline. The CDR3 runs to 15 residues. CDR3 bases: TGTGCCATCACTACAGGGGACGAGGCTAACTATGGCTACACCTTC. Translated, it gives CAITTGDEANYGYTF.

This clonotype showed up many times. This chain joins TRBV6-1 and TRBJ1-1; D is ambiguous. Germline CDR1 and CDR2: MNHNS and SASEGT. Trimming shortened V by 6 bases and J by 2 bases, and 13 bases separated the two germline ends. The CDR3 covers 14 residues. The CDR3 DNA follows: TGTGCCAGCAGCGATCGAGGCAGCAACACTGAAGCTTTCTTT. This codes for CASSDRGSNTEAFF.

This clonotype was observed many times. The chain joins TRBV19 to TRBJ2-2; D uncertain. With 3 bases removed from V and 7 bases from J, the gap between germline ends came to 6 bases. Germline V gives CDR1 LNHDA, CDR2 SQIVND (reference sequence). CDR3 length: 12 residues. Here the CDR3 DNA reads TGTGCCAGTAGTATGGGAATCGGGGAGCTGTTTTTT. Translation: CASSMGIGELFF.

DNA for the CDR3: TGCAGTGCTAGCCTGGGGCGAGAGACCCAGTACTTC. This encodes CSASLGRETQYF. The chain combines TRBV20-1 with TRBJ2-7; possibly TRBD1 for D (5 bases). The DNA end favors TRBJ2-5, so the J call may be wrong. The germline V gene has CDR1 DFQATT and CDR2 SNEGSKA (reference sequence). This CDR3 region has 12 residues.

The chain links TRBV24-1 to TRBJ2-3; the D gene is possibly TRBD2 (6 bases). The CDR3 extends over 15 amino acids. The germline gives CDR1 KGHDR, CDR2 SFDVKD. Trimming removed 3 bases at V and 1 base at J, with 10 bases between. This chain's CDR3 is CATSDRGGGTDTQYF. The CDR3 region has the DNA TGTGCCACCAGTGATCGCGGCGGGGGCACAGATACGCAGTATTTT.